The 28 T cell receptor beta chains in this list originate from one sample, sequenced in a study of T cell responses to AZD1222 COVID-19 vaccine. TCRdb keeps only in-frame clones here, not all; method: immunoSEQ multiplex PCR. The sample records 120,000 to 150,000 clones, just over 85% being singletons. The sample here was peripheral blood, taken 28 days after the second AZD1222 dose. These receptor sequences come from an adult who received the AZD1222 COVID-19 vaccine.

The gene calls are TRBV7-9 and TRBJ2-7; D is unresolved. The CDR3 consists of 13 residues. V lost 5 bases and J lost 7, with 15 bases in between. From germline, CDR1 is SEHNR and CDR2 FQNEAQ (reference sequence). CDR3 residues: CASSPLDHEEQYF. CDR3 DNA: TGTGCCAGCAGCCCCCTGGACCATGAGGAGCAGTACTTC.

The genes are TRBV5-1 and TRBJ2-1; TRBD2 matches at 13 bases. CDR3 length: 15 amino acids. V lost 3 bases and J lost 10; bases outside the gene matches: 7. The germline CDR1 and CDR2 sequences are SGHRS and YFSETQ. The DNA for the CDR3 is TGCGCCAGCAGCTCCACTAGCGGGAGGGGGAGGGAGCAGTTCTTC. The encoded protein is CASSSTSGRGREQFF.

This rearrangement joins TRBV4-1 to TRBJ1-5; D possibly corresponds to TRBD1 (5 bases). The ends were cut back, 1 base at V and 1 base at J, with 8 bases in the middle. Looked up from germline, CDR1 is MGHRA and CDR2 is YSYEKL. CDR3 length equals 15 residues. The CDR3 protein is CASSQGGLSNQPQHF. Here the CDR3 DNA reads TGCGCCAGCAGCCAAGGGGGCCTAAGCAATCAGCCCCAGCATTTT.

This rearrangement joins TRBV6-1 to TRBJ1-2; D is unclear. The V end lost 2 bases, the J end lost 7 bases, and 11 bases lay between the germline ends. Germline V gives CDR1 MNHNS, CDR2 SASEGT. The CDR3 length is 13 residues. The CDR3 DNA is TGTGCCAGCAGTGAACTTACCCTTCGTGGCTACACCTTC. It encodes CASSELTLRGYTF.

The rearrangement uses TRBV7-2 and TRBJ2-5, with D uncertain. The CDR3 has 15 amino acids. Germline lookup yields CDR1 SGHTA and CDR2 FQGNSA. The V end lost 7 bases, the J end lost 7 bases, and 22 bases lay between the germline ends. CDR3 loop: CASNPPGSPGGTQYF. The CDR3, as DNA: TGTGCCAGCAACCCCCCCGGGTCGCCTGGCGGGACCCAGTACTTC. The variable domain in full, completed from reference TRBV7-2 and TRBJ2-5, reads GAGVSQSPSNKVTEKGKDVELRCDPISGHTALYWYRQSLGQGLEFLIYFQGNSAPDKSGLPSDRFSAERTGGSVSTLTIQRTQQEDSAVYLCASNPPGSPGGTQYFGPGTRLLVL.

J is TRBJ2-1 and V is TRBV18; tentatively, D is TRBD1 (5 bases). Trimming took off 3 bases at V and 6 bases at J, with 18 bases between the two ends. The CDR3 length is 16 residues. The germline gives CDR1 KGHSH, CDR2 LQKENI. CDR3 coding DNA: TGTGCCAGCTCACCCGAGTCTGGGGCCCTCTTCAATGAGCAGTTCTTC. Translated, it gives CASSPESGALFNEQFF.

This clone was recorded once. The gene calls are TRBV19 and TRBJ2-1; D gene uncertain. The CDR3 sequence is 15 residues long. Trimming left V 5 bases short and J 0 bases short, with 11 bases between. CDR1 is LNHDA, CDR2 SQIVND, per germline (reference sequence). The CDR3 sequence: CASSGWEGSYNEQFF. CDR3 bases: TGTGCCAGTAGTGGCTGGGAAGGCTCCTACAATGAGCAGTTCTTC. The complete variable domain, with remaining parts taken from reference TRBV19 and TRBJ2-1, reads DGGITQSPKYLFRKEGQNVTLSCEQNLNHDAMYWYRQDPGQGLRLIYYSQIVNDFQKGDIAEGYSVSREKKESFPLTVTSAQKNPTAFYLCASSGWEGSYNEQFFGPGTRLTVL.

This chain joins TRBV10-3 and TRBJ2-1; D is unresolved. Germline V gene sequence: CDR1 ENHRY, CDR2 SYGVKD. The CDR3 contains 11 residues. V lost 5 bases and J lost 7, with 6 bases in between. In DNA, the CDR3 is TGTGCCATCAGTCCCGGAAATGAGCAGTTCTTC. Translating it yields CAISPGNEQFF.

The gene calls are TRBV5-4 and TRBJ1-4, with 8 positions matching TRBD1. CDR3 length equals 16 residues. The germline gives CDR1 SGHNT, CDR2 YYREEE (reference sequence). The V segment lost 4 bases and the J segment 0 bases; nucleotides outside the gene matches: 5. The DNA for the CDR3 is TGTGCCAGCAGCACAGGGACAGGCACAACTAATGAAAAACTGTTTTTT. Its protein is CASSTGTGTTNEKLFF. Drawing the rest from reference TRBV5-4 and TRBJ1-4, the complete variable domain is ETGVTQSPTHLIKTRGQQVTLRCSSQSGHNTVSWYQQALGQGPQFIFQYYREEENGRGNFPPRFSGLQFPNYSSELNVNALELDDSALYLCASSTGTGTTNEKLFFGSGTQLSVL.

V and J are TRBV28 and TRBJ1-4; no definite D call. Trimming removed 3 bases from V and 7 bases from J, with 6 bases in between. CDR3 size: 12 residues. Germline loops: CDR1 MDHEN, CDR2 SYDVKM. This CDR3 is CASSFRAEKLFF. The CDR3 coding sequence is TGTGCCAGCAGTTTTCGAGCTGAAAAACTGTTTTTT.

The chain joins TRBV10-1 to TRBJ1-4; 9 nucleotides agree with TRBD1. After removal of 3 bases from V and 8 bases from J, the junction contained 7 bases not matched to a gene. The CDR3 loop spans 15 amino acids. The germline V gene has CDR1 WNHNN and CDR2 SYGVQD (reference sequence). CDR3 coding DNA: TGCGCCAGCAGTGAAACCGGGACAGGGAGCGAAAAACTGTTTTTT. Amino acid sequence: CASSETGTGSEKLFF.

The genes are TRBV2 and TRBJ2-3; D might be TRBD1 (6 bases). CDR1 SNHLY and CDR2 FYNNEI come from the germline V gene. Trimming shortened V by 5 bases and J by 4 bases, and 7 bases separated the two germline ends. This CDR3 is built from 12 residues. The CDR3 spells CASSRTADTQYF. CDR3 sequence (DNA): TGTGCCAGCAGTCGGACAGCAGATACGCAGTATTTT.

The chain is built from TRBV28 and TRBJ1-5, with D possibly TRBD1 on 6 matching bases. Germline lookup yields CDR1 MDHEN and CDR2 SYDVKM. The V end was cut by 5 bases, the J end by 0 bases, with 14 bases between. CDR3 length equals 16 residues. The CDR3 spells CASSILTGLSNQPQHF. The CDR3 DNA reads TGTGCCAGCAGTATCCTCACAGGGCTTAGCAATCAGCCCCAGCATTTT.

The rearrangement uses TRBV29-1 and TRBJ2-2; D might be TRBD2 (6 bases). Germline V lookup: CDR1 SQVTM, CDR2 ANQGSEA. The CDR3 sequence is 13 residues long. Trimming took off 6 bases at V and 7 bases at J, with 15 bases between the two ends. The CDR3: CSVRREFSGELFF. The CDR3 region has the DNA TGCAGCGTCCGACGGGAGTTTAGCGGGGAGCTGTTTTTT.

The CDR3 DNA reads as TGTGCCAGCAGGACAGGGGAGGGGGAAAAACTGTTTTTT. It specifies CASRTGEGEKLFF. The chain has TRBV6-5 and TRBJ1-4; 8 nucleotides match TRBD1. This CDR3 spans 13 amino acids. The junction had 5 bases not matched to a gene; V was cut back by 6 bases and J by 8 bases. In germline, CDR1 is MNHEY, CDR2 SVGAGI.

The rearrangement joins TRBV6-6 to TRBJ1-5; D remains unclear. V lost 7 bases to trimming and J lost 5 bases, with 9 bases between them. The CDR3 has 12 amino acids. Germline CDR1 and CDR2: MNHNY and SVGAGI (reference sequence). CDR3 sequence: CASNYNDQPQHF. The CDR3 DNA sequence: TGTGCCAGCAATTATAACGATCAGCCCCAGCATTTT.

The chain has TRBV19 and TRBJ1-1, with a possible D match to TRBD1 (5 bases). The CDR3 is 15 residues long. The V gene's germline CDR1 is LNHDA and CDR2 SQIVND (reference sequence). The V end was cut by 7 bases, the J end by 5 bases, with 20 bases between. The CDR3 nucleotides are TGTGCCAGTACTCCCAGGGAGGGAGCAAGGACTGAAGCTTTCTTT. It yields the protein CASTPREGARTEAFF.

The CDR3 DNA reads as TGTGCCAGCAGCTTAGCCCCCGGGACAGGTATGTTAAGGTTCTTC. This sequence encodes CASSLAPGTGMLRFF. The chain carries TRBV7-8 and TRBJ2-1; 8 bases line up with TRBD1. CDR1 is SGHVS and CDR2 is FQNEAQ in the germline V gene. The trim removed 0 bases at V and 15 bases at J, leaving 13 bases unmatched. CDR3 length equals 15 residues.

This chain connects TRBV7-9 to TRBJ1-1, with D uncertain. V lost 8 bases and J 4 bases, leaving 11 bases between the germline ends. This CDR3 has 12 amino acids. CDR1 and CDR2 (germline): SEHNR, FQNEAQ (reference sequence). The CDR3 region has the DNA TGTGCCAGCGACGGGGTTGGCACTGAAGCTTTCTTT. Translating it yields CASDGVGTEAFF.

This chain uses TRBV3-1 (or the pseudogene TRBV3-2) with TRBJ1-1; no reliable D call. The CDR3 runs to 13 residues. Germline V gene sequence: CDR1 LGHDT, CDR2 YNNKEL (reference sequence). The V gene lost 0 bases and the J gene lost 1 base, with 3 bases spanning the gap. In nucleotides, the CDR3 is TGTGCCAGCAGCCAAGACTGGAACACTGAAGCTTTCTTT. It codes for CASSQDWNTEAFF.

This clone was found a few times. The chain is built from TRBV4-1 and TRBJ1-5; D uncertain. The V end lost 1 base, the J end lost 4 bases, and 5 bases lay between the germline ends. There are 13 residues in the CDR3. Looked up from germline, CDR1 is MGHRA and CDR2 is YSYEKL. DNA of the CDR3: TGCGCCAGCAGCCAAGGATTTAATCAGCCCCAGCATTTT. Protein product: CASSQGFNQPQHF.

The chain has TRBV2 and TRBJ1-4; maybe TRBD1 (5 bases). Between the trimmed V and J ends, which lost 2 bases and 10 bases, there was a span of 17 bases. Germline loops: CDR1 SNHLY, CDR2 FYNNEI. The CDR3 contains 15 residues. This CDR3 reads CASSELGTEGGKLFF. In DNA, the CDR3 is TGTGCCAGCAGTGAACTCGGGACTGAGGGTGGAAAACTGTTTTTT.

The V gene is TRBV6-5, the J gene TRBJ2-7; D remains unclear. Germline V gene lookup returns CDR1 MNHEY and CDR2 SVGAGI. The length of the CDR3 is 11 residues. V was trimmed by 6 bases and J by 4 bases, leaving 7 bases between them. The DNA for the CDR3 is TGTGCCAGCAGCACCTTGTACGAGCAGTACTTC. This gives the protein CASSTLYEQYF.

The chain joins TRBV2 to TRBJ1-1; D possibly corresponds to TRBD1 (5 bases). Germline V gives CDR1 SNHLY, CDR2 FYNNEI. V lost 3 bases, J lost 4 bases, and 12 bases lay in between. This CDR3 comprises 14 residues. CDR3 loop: CASSEGGAITEAFF. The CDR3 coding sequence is TGTGCCAGCAGTGAGGGGGGTGCGATCACTGAAGCTTTCTTT.

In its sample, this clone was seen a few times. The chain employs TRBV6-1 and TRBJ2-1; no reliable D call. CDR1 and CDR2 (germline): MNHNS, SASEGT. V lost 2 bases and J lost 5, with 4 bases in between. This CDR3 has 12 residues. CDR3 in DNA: TGTGCCAGCAGTGAACAGAACAATGAGCAGTTCTTC. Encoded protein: CASSEQNNEQFF.

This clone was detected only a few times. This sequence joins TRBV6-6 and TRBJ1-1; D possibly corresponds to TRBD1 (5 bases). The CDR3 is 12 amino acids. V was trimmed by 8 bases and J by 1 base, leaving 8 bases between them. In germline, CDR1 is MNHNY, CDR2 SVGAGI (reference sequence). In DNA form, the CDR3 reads TGTGCCAGCTTTAGGGGGAACACTGAAGCTTTCTTT. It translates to CASFRGNTEAFF.

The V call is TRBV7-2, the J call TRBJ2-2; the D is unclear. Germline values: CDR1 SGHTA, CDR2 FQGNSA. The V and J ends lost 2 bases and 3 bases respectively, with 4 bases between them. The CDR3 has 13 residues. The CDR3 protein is CASSLRDTGELFF. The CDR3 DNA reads TGTGCCAGCAGCTTAAGGGACACCGGGGAGCTGTTTTTT. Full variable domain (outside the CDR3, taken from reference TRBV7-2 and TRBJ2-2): GAGVSQSPSNKVTEKGKDVELRCDPISGHTALYWYRQSLGQGLEFLIYFQGNSAPDKSGLPSDRFSAERTGGSVSTLTIQRTQQEDSAVYLCASSLRDTGELFFGEGSRLTVL.

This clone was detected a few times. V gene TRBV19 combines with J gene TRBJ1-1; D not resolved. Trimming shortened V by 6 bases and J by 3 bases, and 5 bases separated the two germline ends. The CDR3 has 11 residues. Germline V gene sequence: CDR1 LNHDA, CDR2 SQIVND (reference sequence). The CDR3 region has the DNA TGTGCCAGTAGGGTTTACACTGAAGCTTTCTTT. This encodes CASRVYTEAFF.